This T cell receptor (beta chain) was documented in a study of shared clonotypes between healthy human individuals. Study background: Donor ages ranged 18 to 49 years: a couple of women, a few men.

How the authors handled the data: With immunoSEQ giving junction-only sequences and no quality scores, filtering differed. Only in-frame clones appear in the TCRdb table, and some are missing; sequencing was by immunoSEQ multiplex PCR. V, J and clone size derive from that table, while D and trimming were established from the DNA sequence. The table shows approximately 720,000 clones, with about 78% occurring only once. The CDR3 spans 14 residues. Germline V lookup: CDR1 LNHDA, CDR2 SQIVND (reference sequence). Trimming stripped 7 bases from V and 7 bases from J, with 19 bases between. The chain couples TRBV19 to TRBJ1-1, with a possible D match to TRBD1 (6 bases). The clonotype comes from a woman younger than 45 in good health. Sequencing was performed on memory CD4+ T cells sorted from blood. Subset of the sample: CD45RA-negative fraction. The CDR3 sequence: CASTDGGAKDEAFF. CDR3 nucleotide sequence: TGTGCCAGTACTGATGGGGGCGCGAAAGATGAAGCTTTCTTT.